This TCR beta chain was retrieved from a study of blood T cell repertoires in COVID-19. On the study more broadly: From T cells, B-cell-depleted T cells, or PBMCs came the material, which was cDNA or gDNA.

The CDR3 is 14 amino acids. Unmatched junction bases numbered 7, after V lost 10 bases and J lost 3 bases. The V gene's germline CDR1 is LNHDA and CDR2 SQIVND (reference sequence). Repertoires were generated with immunoSEQ multiplex PCR, while TCRdb's copy carries only in-frame clones and drops some. This repertoire shows around 200,000 clones, approximately 87% found once; its top ten account for about 2%. The source is a woman aged 50 to 60 with acute or convalescent COVID-19. The rearrangement uses TRBV19 and TRBJ2-2, with 8 positions matching TRBD1. The sample taken for sequencing was peripheral blood. The CDR3 here is CATTTGADTGELFF. Written as DNA, the CDR3 is TGTGCCACCACGACAGGGGCGGACACCGGGGAGCTGTTTTTT.